This is a list of T cell receptor beta chains from one sample in a study of somatic mutations in cytotoxic T cells in rheumatoid arthritis. Profiled with immunoSEQ multiplex PCR; TCRdb holds only in-frame clones, not every one. The sample holds under 20,000 clones, 85% seen once. The sequencing input was CD8+ T cells sorted from blood. All receptors derive from a woman aged 40 to 50 with rheumatoid arthritis. The CDR3 runs from the conserved cysteine through the conserved F or W.

v_gene,j_gene,len,CDR3aa
TRBV4-1,TRBJ2-5,15,CASSQDRAAGETQYF
TRBV11-2,TRBJ2-7,11,CASSTPGEQYF
TRBV5-5,TRBJ1-2,14,CASMGLTGTYGYTF
TRBV4-2,TRBJ2-3,14,CASSQETSEDTQYF
TRBV27,TRBJ2-1,12,CASSPTNNEQFF
TRBV6-5,TRBJ2-5,14,CASTSGLYQETQYF
TRBV25-1,TRBJ2-1,14,CATIGTTDLNEQFF
TRBV27,TRBJ1-5,16,CASSLQPGNGYQPQHF
TRBV29-1,TRBJ2-1,13,CSVEVPTGNEQFF
TRBV9,TRBJ2-1,15,CASSVGTQGPSEQFF
TRBV13,TRBJ2-7,13,CASSLRMNYEQYF
TRBV7-9,TRBJ1-4,14,CASSMGQGNEKLFF
TRBV6-1,TRBJ2-7,14,CASSESGESHEQYF
TRBV19,TRBJ2-7,15,CASSTPRSRLAEQYF
TRBV18,TRBJ1-4,15,CASSPGRGPNEKLFF
TRBV6-4,TRBJ2-7,12,CAIRQGAREQYF
TRBV7-2,TRBJ1-2,14,CASSLGGQGYGYTF
TRBV7-8,TRBJ2-1,13,CASSLSIGGLQFF
TRBV4-1,TRBJ2-4,15,CASSQEGAGLNIQYF
TRBV5-8,TRBJ2-7,14,CASSYGSGTDEQYF
TRBV10-3,TRBJ2-7,13,CAIIAGSSYEQYF
TRBV30,TRBJ1-1,12,CAWNIGTTEAFF
TRBV6-1,TRBJ2-1,15,CASSEWDRPGDEQFF
TRBV9,TRBJ1-6,14,CASGEGRINSPLHF
TRBV2,TRBJ1-2,14,CASSEWGPDYGYTF
TRBV7-9,TRBJ2-2,12,CASSPPRGELFF
TRBV4-1,TRBJ1-4,14,CASSLTSTNEKLFF
TRBV7-9,TRBJ1-1,18,CASSSPGTGGEMNTEAFF